This TCR beta chain was captured by sequencing in a study of prognosis after radiotherapy for stage I lung cancer. The overall study: Stage I lung tumors that were newly diagnosed and primary were found in some 15 patients, while about five patients had oligometastatic NSCLC after surgical resection of the primary tumor.

Amplicons of TCR beta CDR3 were generated from genomic DNA by two-round multiplex PCR. For every TRBV and TRBJ gene, a specific primer was used in first-round PCR. Each CDR3 protein gets one entry after TCRdb re-called the multiplex PCR reads with MiXCR. The sample lists some 28,000 distinct CDR3 sequences; roughly 30% were seen once. CDR3 length: 16 amino acids. Germline V gene data show CDR1 as DFQATT and CDR2 as SNEGSKA (reference sequence). V dropped 0 bases and J dropped 1; count of bases not matched to a gene: 7. The rearrangement uses TRBV20-1 and TRBJ2-7, with 9 nucleotides matching TRBD1. Sequences were derived from PBMCs, sampled before or after stereotactic body radiation therapy (not recorded which). The TCR comes from a donor at least 50 years old with non-small cell lung cancer. CDR3 bases: TGCAGTGCTAGAGAACTCGGGACAGGGAATTCCTACGAGCAGTACTTC. Translated: CSARELGTGNSYEQYF.